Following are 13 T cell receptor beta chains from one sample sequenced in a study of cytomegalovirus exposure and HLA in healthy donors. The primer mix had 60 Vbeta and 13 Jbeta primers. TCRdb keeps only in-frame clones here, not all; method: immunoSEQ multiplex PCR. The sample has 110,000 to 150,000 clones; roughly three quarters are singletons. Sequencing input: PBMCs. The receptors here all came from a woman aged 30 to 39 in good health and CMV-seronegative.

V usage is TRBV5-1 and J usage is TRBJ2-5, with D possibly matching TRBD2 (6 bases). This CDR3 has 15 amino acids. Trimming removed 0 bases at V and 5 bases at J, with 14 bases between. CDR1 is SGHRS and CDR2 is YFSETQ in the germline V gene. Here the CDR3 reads CASSLAASEAETQYF. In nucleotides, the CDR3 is TGCGCCAGCAGCTTGGCGGCTAGCGAGGCCGAGACCCAGTACTTC.

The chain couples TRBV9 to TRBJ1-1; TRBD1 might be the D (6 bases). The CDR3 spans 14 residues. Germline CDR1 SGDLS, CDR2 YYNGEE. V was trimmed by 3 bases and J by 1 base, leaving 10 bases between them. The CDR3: CASSAGVGNTEAFF. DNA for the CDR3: TGTGCCAGCAGCGCAGGGGTTGGGAACACTGAAGCTTTCTTT.

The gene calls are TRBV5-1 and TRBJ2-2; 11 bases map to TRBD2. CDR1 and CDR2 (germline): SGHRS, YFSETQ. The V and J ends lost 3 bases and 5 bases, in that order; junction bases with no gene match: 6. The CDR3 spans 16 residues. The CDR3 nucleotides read TGCGCCAGCAGCTCCACTAGCGGGGGAGGGACCGGGGAGCTGTTTTTT. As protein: CASSSTSGGGTGELFF.

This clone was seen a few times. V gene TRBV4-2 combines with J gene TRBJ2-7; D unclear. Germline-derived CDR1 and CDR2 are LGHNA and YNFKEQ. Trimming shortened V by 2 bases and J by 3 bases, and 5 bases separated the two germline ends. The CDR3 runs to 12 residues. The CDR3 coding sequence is TGTGCCAGCAGCCAATCGGGCTACGAGCAGTACTTC. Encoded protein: CASSQSGYEQYF.

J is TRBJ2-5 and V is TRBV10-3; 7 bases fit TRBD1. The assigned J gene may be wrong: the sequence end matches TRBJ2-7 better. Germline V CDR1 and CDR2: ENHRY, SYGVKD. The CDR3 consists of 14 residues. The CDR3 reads CAISESPGGGEQYF. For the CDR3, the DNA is TGTGCCATCAGTGAGTCGCCAGGGGGTGGCGAGCAGTACTTC.

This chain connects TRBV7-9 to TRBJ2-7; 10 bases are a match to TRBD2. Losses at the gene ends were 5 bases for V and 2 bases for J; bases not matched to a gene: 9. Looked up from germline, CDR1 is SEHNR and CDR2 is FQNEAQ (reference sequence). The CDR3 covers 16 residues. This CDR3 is CASSAKGLAGAYEQYF. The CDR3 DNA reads TGTGCCAGCAGCGCCAAGGGGCTAGCGGGAGCCTACGAGCAGTACTTC.

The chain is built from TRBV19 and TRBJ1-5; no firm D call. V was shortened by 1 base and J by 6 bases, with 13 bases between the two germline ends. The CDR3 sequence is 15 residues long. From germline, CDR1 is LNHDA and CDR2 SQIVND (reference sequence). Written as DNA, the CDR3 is TGTGCCAGTAGTATAGCCTGGGGTCGGGGTCAGCCCCAGCATTTT. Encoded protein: CASSIAWGRGQPQHF. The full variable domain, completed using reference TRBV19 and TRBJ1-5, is DGGITQSPKYLFRKEGQNVTLSCEQNLNHDAMYWYRQDPGQGLRLIYYSQIVNDFQKGDIAEGYSVSREKKESFPLTVTSAQKNPTAFYLCASSIAWGRGQPQHFGDGTRLSIL.

CDR3 bases: TGTGCCAGCAGTTCGGGGTTTGGAAACACCATATATTTT. Protein: CASSSGFGNTIYF. The chain carries TRBV6-6 and TRBJ1-3, with D uncertain. The CDR3 is 13 amino acids. Germline loops: CDR1 MNHNY, CDR2 SVGAGI (reference sequence). V lost 4 bases and J lost 3, with 7 bases in between.

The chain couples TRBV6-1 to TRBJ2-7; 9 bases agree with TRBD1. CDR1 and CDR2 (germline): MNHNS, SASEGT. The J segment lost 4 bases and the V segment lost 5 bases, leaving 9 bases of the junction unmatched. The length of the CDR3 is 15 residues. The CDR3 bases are TGTGCCAGCAGTCCTGTTGGGACAGGGCAGTACGAGCAGTACTTC. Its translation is CASSPVGTGQYEQYF.

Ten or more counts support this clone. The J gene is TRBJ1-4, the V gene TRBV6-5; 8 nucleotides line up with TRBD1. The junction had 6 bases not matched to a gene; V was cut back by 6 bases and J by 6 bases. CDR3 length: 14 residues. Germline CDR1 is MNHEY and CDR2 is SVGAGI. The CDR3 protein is CASRRTGGDEKLFF. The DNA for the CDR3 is TGTGCCAGCAGACGCACAGGGGGTGATGAAAAACTGTTTTTT.

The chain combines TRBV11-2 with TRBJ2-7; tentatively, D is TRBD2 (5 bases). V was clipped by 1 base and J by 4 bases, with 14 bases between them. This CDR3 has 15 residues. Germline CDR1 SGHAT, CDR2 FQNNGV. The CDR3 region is CASSLGLAGLYEQYF. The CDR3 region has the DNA TGTGCCAGCAGCTTAGGCCTAGCCGGGTTGTACGAGCAGTACTTC.

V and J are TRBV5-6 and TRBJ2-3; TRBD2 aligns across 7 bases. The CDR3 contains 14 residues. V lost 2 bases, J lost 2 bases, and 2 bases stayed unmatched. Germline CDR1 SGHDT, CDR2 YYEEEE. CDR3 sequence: CASSLAGPTDTQYF. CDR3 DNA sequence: TGTGCCAGCAGCTTAGCGGGGCCCACAGATACGCAGTATTTT.

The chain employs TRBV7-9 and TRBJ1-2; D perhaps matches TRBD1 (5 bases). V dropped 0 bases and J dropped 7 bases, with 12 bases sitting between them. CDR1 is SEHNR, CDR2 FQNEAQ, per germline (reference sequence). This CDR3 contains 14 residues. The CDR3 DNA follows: TGTGCCAGCAGCTTAGCAGGCAGGGAATGTGGCTACACCTTC. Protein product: CASSLAGRECGYTF.